Presented here are 10 T cell receptor beta chains from one specimen sequenced in a study of shared clonotypes between healthy human individuals. Sequencing used immunoSEQ multiplex PCR; TCRdb keeps in-frame clones, though not all of them. The table has some 1,400,000 clones, over 95% seen once; the top ten hold approximately 1%. Sequenced input: naive CD4+ T cells sorted from blood. Subset noted: CD45RA+ positively selected. These receptors came from a man younger than 45 in good health.

The V call is TRBV28, the J call TRBJ2-1; D unresolved. With 9 bases removed from V and 7 bases from J, the gap between germline ends came to 10 bases. Germline CDR1 reads MDHEN; CDR2 reads SYDVKM. The CDR3 extends over 11 amino acids. The CDR3 bases are TGTGCCAGTACCGACGGAAATGAGCAGTTCTTC. Translation gives CASTDGNEQFF.

The J gene is TRBJ2-1, the V gene TRBV7-2; TRBD2 aligns across 10 bases. Germline CDR1 reads SGHTA; CDR2 reads FQGNSA. The CDR3 runs to 16 residues. V gave up 4 bases and J gave up 8 bases; unmatched junction bases: 11. CDR3 nucleotide sequence: TGTGCCAGCAGCTCGAGCCTAGCGGGAGTTAGGGATGAGCAGTTCTTC. Its translation is CASSSSLAGVRDEQFF.

J is TRBJ2-7 and V is TRBV27, with TRBD1 as a possible D gene (6 bases). Germline assignment: CDR1 MNHEY and CDR2 SMNVEV (reference sequence). The CDR3 consists of 14 residues. Trimming stripped 2 bases from V and 7 bases from J, with 15 bases between. The CDR3 here is CASSLVTGPGEQYF. DNA of the CDR3: TGTGCCAGCAGTTTAGTAACAGGGCCAGGGGAGCAGTACTTC.

V is TRBV7-2 and J is TRBJ1-1, with 7 bases lining up with TRBD1. CDR1 and CDR2 from the germline V gene are SGHTA and FQGNSA. The CDR3 runs to 15 residues. J gave up 0 bases and V 4 bases, and 5 bases lay outside the gene matches. The CDR3 DNA reads TGTGCCAGCAGCTGGGACAGCATCCTGAACACTGAAGCTTTCTTT. Protein: CASSWDSILNTEAFF.

This chain uses TRBV4-1 with TRBJ2-7, with D possibly called TRBD1 or TRBD2 (5 bases each). This CDR3 has 15 residues. Germline CDR1 is MGHRA and CDR2 is YSYEKL. Trimming pared 1 base from V and 5 bases from J, leaving 15 bases between. CDR3 amino acids: CASSQAFSGTNEQYF. The CDR3 DNA reads TGCGCCAGCAGCCAAGCGTTTTCAGGGACCAACGAGCAGTACTTC.

The V gene is TRBV28, the J gene TRBJ1-1; TRBD1 aligns across 7 bases. The length of the CDR3 is 12 residues. V lost 6 bases and J lost 10; bases outside the gene matches: 8. From germline, CDR1 is MDHEN and CDR2 SYDVKM. The chain's CDR3 is CASSTQGVLAFF. CDR3 nucleotides: TGTGCCAGCAGCACTCAGGGGGTCCTAGCTTTCTTT.

This rearrangement joins TRBV28 to TRBJ2-1; TRBD1 might be the D (5 bases). Germline CDR1 MDHEN, CDR2 SYDVKM. This CDR3 is built from 12 residues. The germline V and J ends were trimmed by 8 bases and 2 bases, with 7 bases remaining between them. The CDR3 nucleotides read TGTGCCAGCCAGGGCACCTACAATGAGCAGTTCTTC. It specifies CASQGTYNEQFF.

The chain recombines TRBV20-1 with TRBJ1-5, with a weak D call TRBD1 (6 bases). Trimming cost V 4 bases and J 6 bases, with 7 bases left between them. Germline CDR1 reads DFQATT; CDR2 reads SNEGSKA (reference sequence). The CDR3 runs to 11 residues. CDR3 DNA: TGCAGTGCTACGGGGGCTCAGCCCCAGCATTTT. Encoded protein: CSATGAQPQHF.

The chain has TRBV29-1 and TRBJ2-1; D unclear. The length of the CDR3 is 13 residues. Trimming stripped 5 bases from V and 5 bases from J, with 13 bases between. Germline V CDR1 and CDR2: SQVTM, ANQGSEA. Written as DNA, the CDR3 is TGCAGCGTTCGAGTACCAGCACACAATGAGCAGTTCTTC. It codes for CSVRVPAHNEQFF.

The rearrangement links TRBV18 to TRBJ2-7, with 10 bases aligning to TRBD2. The V gene's germline CDR1 is KGHSH and CDR2 LQKENI. V lost 8 bases, J lost 2 bases, and 12 bases stayed unmatched. This CDR3 spans 16 amino acids. In nucleotides, the CDR3 is TGTGCCAGCCACCCGGCTAGCGGGAGTCGCACCTACGAGCAGTACTTC. Protein product: CASHPASGSRTYEQYF.